The sequence of this T cell receptor beta chain was determined in a study of blood T cell repertoires in COVID-19. Study-level information: PBMCs, B-cell-depleted T cells, or T cells were the source of the cDNA or gDNA that made up the material.

This clone was seen once. Original data processing: Reference gene primer amplification gave nucleated cell count estimates. Data came from immunoSEQ multiplex PCR; TCRdb stores just in-frame clones and leaves some out. V and J calls plus clone size are reproduced from that table; the DNA served to infer D and trimming. This table holds roughly 120,000 clones, approximately 84% found once. J was trimmed by 4 bases and V by 3 bases; bases with no gene match: 14. CDR3 length equals 17 residues. Germline CDR1 is LNHDA and CDR2 is SQIVND (reference sequence). V is TRBV19 and J is TRBJ1-1; 7 bases align to TRBD1. This clonotype originated in a woman between 45 and 65 years old with acute or convalescent COVID-19. The sample was peripheral blood. The CDR3, as DNA: TGTGCCAGTAGTATCCCGCGACAGGGTATTTTTGGCACTGAAGCTTTCTTT. The encoded protein is CASSIPRQGIFGTEAFF.